These T cell receptor beta chains were read from a single sample in a study of cytomegalovirus exposure and HLA in healthy donors. Sequencing used immunoSEQ multiplex PCR; TCRdb keeps in-frame clones, though not all of them. The sample holds over 150,000 clones; approximately 72% are singletons and the top ten take around 1.4%. The sample was PBMCs. These receptors originate from a man aged 18 to 29 in good health and CMV-seronegative. The CDR3 runs from the conserved cysteine through the conserved F or W. A D gene is named only where the DNA matches it firmly. Only part of the rows carry a size: once, few, many, or a class if the clone is expanded.

v_gene	d_gene	len	abundance	j_gene	CDR3nt	CDR3aa
TRBV2	TRBD1	14	.	TRBJ2-7	TGTGCCAGCAGGTTATCGACAGGGCCGAACGAGCAGTACTTC	CASRLSTGPNEQYF
TRBV27	TRBD1	14	.	TRBJ2-7	TGTGCCAGCAAAAGGACAGGGGGATTGGTCGAGCAGTACTTC	CASKRTGGLVEQYF
TRBV5-1	TRBD1	20	.	TRBJ2-6	TGCGCCAGCAGCTTGGCGGACAGGTCCTTTTCAGCCTCTGGGGCCAACGTCCTGACTTTC	CASSLADRSFSASGANVLTF
TRBV6-1	.	14	few	TRBJ2-3	TGTGCCAGCAGTGAATATTCAGCCGGGGATACGCAGTATTTT	CASSEYSAGDTQYF
TRBV6-5	TRBD1	15	.	TRBJ1-2	TGTGCCAGCAGCACAACCGGACAGGGGAACTATGGCTACACCTTC	CASSTTGQGNYGYTF
TRBV6-5	.	13	few	TRBJ1-1	TGTGCCAGCAGCCCACAGGGGAACACTGAAGCTTTCTTT	CASSPQGNTEAFF
TRBV6-6	.	14	.	TRBJ1-2	TGTGCCAGCGGTTTTCAGGGCGGGGGCTATGGCTACACCTTC	CASGFQGGGYGYTF
TRBV7-2	TRBD1	17	.	TRBJ1-5	TGTGCCAGCACAAGAGGGGCCACAGGGGGCGCGGGTCAGCCCCAGCATTTT	CASTRGATGGAGQPQHF
TRBV7-2	TRBD2	16	.	TRBJ2-3	TGTGCCAGCAGCTCTAGCGGGAGGGCTGGCACAGATACGCAGTATTTT	CASSSSGRAGTDTQYF
TRBV25-1	.	11	.	TRBJ1-1	TGTGCCAGCAGAGTTCTGGGGGCAGCTTTCTTT	CASRVLGAAFF
TRBV5-1	TRBD2	18	.	TRBJ2-1	TGCGCCAGCACCCAAAGGGGCCCACTAGCGGAGATCTACAATGAGCAGTTCTTC	CASTQRGPLAEIYNEQFF
TRBV2	.	14	.	TRBJ1-5	TGTGCCAGCAGTGAAGCGCGGGGGGATCAGCCCCAGCATTTT	CASSEARGDQPQHF
TRBV10-2	TRBD2	16	.	TRBJ2-1	TGCGCCAGCAGGGAAGCGGGAGGGCCTATGGGGAATGAGCAGTTCTTC	CASREAGGPMGNEQFF
TRBV5-1	TRBD2	17	.	TRBJ2-3	TGCGCCAGCAGCTTGGAGCCTAGCGGGGGGGGCACAGATACGCAGTATTTT	CASSLEPSGGGTDTQYF
TRBV28	.	15	.	TRBJ2-7	TGTGCCAGCAAAAGAGGCGGGGTGGGGACCTACGAGCAGTACTTC	CASKRGGVGTYEQYF
TRBV5-5	TRBD2	16	.	TRBJ2-7	TGTGCCAGCAGCTTGGCCGGGGTTAGCGGGAGGTACGAGCAGTACTTC	CASSLAGVSGRYEQYF
TRBV9	.	15	.	TRBJ1-5	TGTGCCAGCAGCTTTGGGTGGGGGGAGAATCAGCCCCAGCATTTT	CASSFGWGENQPQHF
TRBV4-3	TRBD1	16	.	TRBJ2-3	TGCGCCAGCAGCCAAGACCAGGGGGAGCTAGGGGATACGCAGTATTTT	CASSQDQGELGDTQYF